The following is a T cell receptor (beta chain) sequence with its context. The antigen is undetermined. The data were taken from a study of identical twins. Study observations and caveats: Out-of-frame TCR alpha sharing in monozygotic twins exceeded recombination model predictions.

Each CDR3 protein is one row after TCRdb ran MiXCR on the 5' RACE reads. This table has about 690,000 distinct CDR3 sequences, 20% to 25% appearing once. Trimming removed 3 bases from V and 6 bases from J; junction bases left unmatched: 7. Germline CDR1 reads DFQATT; CDR2 reads SNEGSKA (reference sequence). CDR3 length: 14 amino acids. These data are also associated with another study on T cells expressing NK-cell markers. That source notes: Dominant NKG2C+ clonotypes made up about 1.0-8% of CD8+ T cells in more than 5 donors. These clonotypes also led the CD3+CD56-NKG2C+ fraction in a handful of donors.

The sample comprised PBMCs. The gene calls are TRBV20-1 and TRBJ2-7; 11 bases line up with TRBD2. This clonotype was sampled from a woman aged 18-29 years in good health. The CDR3 DNA reads as TGCAGTGCTAGGGGGTGGCTAGCGGGAGGCGAGCAGTACTTC. As protein: CSARGWLAGGEQYF.